One and the same sample provided the 6 T cell receptor beta chains below, sequenced in a study of glioma-infiltrating T cells after dendritic cell vaccination. The method was immunoSEQ multiplex PCR; TCRdb's version includes in-frame clones alone and lacks a portion of them. The repertoire includes almost 90,000 clones, less than 90% of them detected once, and less than 7.5% sits in the top ten. Time point given: after dendritic cell vaccination, including at tumor progression/relapse. Sequences were derived from blood, sampled after dendritic cell vaccination. These receptors were collected from a human donor with glioblastoma.

This sequence joins TRBV5-1 and TRBJ2-1; TRBD2 agrees at 9 bases. This CDR3 is built from 16 residues. CDR1 SGHRS and CDR2 YFSETQ come from the germline V gene. With V trimmed by 3 bases and J by 8 bases, 12 bases remained unmatched. CDR3 region: CASSSNPSSGTYEQFF. The CDR3 bases are TGCGCCAGCAGCTCCAACCCATCTAGCGGGACCTATGAGCAGTTCTTC.

J is TRBJ2-5 and V is TRBV7-9; possibly TRBD1 for D (6 bases). V dropped 2 bases and J dropped 5 bases, with 9 bases sitting between them. This CDR3 is built from 13 residues. Germline assignment: CDR1 SEHNR and CDR2 FQNEAQ (reference sequence). The DNA for the CDR3 is TGTGCCAGCAGCTTAAGGACAGAGGAGACCCAGTACTTC. Protein: CASSLRTEETQYF.

This sequence joins TRBV27 and TRBJ1-2; 10 positions agree with TRBD1. CDR1 MNHEY and CDR2 SMNVEV come from the germline V gene (reference sequence). With 10 bases clipped from V and 2 bases from J, the junction kept 10 bases outside the gene matches. The CDR3 sequence is 15 residues long. For the CDR3, the DNA is TGTGCCACCCGGGACAGGGGAAGGGTAAACTATGGCTACACCTTC. Protein: CATRDRGRVNYGYTF.

This clone is labeled as medium-sized (0.01 to 0.1%). CDR3 in amino acids: CASIEEGGPVYGYTF. CDR3 coding DNA: TGTGCCAGCATCGAGGAAGGGGGCCCGGTCTATGGCTACACCTTC. The chain combines TRBV5-6 with TRBJ1-2, with 7 bases matching TRBD1. This CDR3 contains 15 residues. Germline V gives CDR1 SGHDT, CDR2 YYEEEE. With 6 bases clipped from V and 4 bases from J, the junction kept 12 bases outside the gene matches.

This chain uses TRBV27 with TRBJ2-1; 9 bases agree with TRBD2. V shed 4 bases and J 2 bases; nucleotides not matched to a gene: 6. There are 16 residues in the CDR3. The V gene's germline CDR1 is MNHEY and CDR2 SMNVEV (reference sequence). CDR3 sequence reads: CASSSHAGGTYNEQFF. In nucleotides, the CDR3 is TGTGCCAGCAGTTCCCACGCGGGGGGGACCTACAATGAGCAGTTCTTC.

The rearrangement uses TRBV7-2 and TRBJ1-6; TRBD1 matches at 9 bases. CDR3 length: 14 residues. CDR1 is SGHTA, CDR2 FQGNSA, per germline. J gave up 6 bases and V 5 bases, and 2 bases lay outside the gene matches. The CDR3 sequence: CASSRTGANSPLHF. CDR3 nucleotides: TGTGCCAGCAGCCGGACAGGGGCTAATTCACCCCTCCACTTT. The full variable domain, in which reference TRBV7-2 and TRBJ1-6 provide the parts outside the CDR3, is GAGVSQSPSNKVTEKGKDVELRCDPISGHTALYWYRQSLGQGLEFLIYFQGNSAPDKSGLPSDRFSAERTGGSVSTLTIQRTQQEDSAVYLCASSRTGANSPLHFGNGTRLTVT.